Listed here are 31 T cell receptor beta chains from one sample, sequenced in a study of neurological immune-mediated disorders. TCRdb used MiXCR to reprocess the 5' RACE reads, holding one entry per CDR3 protein. The profile shows over 65,000 distinct CDR3 sequences, 2.5% to 3% of them singletons. Sequencing was done on a sample of PBMCs. Source of these receptors: a woman in her twenties or thirties with multiple sclerosis.

This chain connects TRBV18 to TRBJ1-6, with D uncertain. There are 15 residues in the CDR3. Trimming took off 1 base at V and 10 bases at J, with 14 bases between the two ends. Germline CDR1 and CDR2: KGHSH and LQKENI. The CDR3 protein is CASSPHSTTRSPLHF. CDR3 coding DNA: TGTGCCAGCTCACCACATAGTACAACTCGGTCACCCCTCCACTTT.

Ten or more counts support this clonotype. The CDR3 region has the DNA TGCAGCGTCTTCGGGGCTCTTTCCCTCGGCGCCTTCTTT. It specifies CSVFGALSLGAFF. The V call is TRBV29-1, the J call TRBJ1-1; D is possibly TRBD1 (5 bases). The CDR3 has 13 residues. V was shortened by 6 bases and J by 14 bases, with 25 bases between the two germline ends. Looked up from germline, CDR1 is SQVTM and CDR2 is ANQGSEA.

This clonotype was recorded at least ten times. This chain links TRBV5-1 with TRBJ1-3; D gene ambiguous. The CDR3 covers 10 residues. V was clipped by 6 bases and J by 2 bases, with 0 bases between them. CDR1 and CDR2 (germline): SGHRS, YFSETQ. CDR3 region: CASTGNTIYF. The CDR3 bases are TGCGCCAGCACTGGAAACACCATATATTTT. The full variable domain, completed using reference TRBV5-1 and TRBJ1-3, is KAGVTQTPRYLIKTRGQQVTLSCSPISGHRSVSWYQQTPGQGLQFLFEYFSETQRNKGNFPGRFSGRQFSNSRSEMNVSTLELGDSALYLCASTGNTIYFGEGSWLTVV.

This clonotype appeared many times. This sequence joins TRBV27 and TRBJ2-3, with D possibly matching TRBD2 (6 bases). The length of the CDR3 is 15 residues. V lost 2 bases to trimming and J lost 1 base, with 10 bases between them. Per the germline V gene, CDR1 is MNHEY and CDR2 is SMNVEV (reference sequence). The CDR3 protein is CASSLAGSGTDTQYF. The DNA for the CDR3 is TGTGCCAGCAGTTTAGCCGGGAGTGGCACAGATACGCAGTATTTT.

This clonotype was detected ten times or more. This chain uses TRBV5-1 with TRBJ2-5, with TRBD1 matching over 8 bases. V was clipped by 0 bases and J by 4 bases; unmatched bases: 8. In germline, CDR1 is SGHRS, CDR2 YFSETQ. The CDR3 has 16 amino acids. This CDR3 reads CASSLGQGNVGETQYF. The CDR3 coding sequence is TGCGCCAGCAGCTTGGGACAGGGGAATGTTGGAGAGACCCAGTACTTC. Looking up the rest from reference TRBV5-1 and TRBJ2-5 gives the full variable domain: KAGVTQTPRYLIKTRGQQVTLSCSPISGHRSVSWYQQTPGQGLQFLFEYFSETQRNKGNFPGRFSGRQFSNSRSEMNVSTLELGDSALYLCASSLGQGNVGETQYFGPGTRLLVL.

Regarding this clonotype: One base away lies a much larger clone, so this may be a sequencing read error. The chain recombines TRBV20-1 with TRBJ1-2; 7 positions match TRBD1. The CDR3 is 17 residues long. With 3 bases clipped from V and 1 base from J, the junction kept 14 bases outside the gene matches. Germline CDR1 is DFQATT and CDR2 is SNEGSKA (reference sequence). DNA of the CDR3: TGCAGTGCTAGGGGGATGGGACAGCAGACCAATAACTATGGCTACACCTTC. As protein: CSARGMGQQTNNYGYTF.

This clonotype appeared once. The chain links TRBV18 to TRBJ1-2; no reliable D call. The CDR3 runs 13 residues. Germline V gene lookup returns CDR1 KGHSH and CDR2 LQKENI. Trimming shortened V by 3 bases and J by 3 bases, and 8 bases separated the two germline ends. The CDR3 bases are TGTGCCAGCTCACCCGGACGGGACTATGGCTACACCTTC. Its protein product is CASSPGRDYGYTF.

This clonotype occurred many times. This sequence joins TRBV6-2 or TRBV6-3 and TRBJ2-2; D remains unclear. In germline, CDR1 is MNHEY, CDR2 SVGEGT. This CDR3 region has 13 residues. V shed 5 bases and J shed 1 base, with 5 bases lying between them. CDR3 coding DNA: TGTGCCAGCAGTCGGGTGAACACCGGGGAGCTGTTTTTT. The encoded protein is CASSRVNTGELFF.

This clonotype was recorded many times. V usage is TRBV5-1 and J usage is TRBJ2-3; TRBD2 is a possible D gene (5 bases). The V and J ends lost 6 bases and 2 bases respectively, with 16 bases between them. The CDR3 length is 15 residues. Germline V gene lookup returns CDR1 SGHRS and CDR2 YFSETQ. The CDR3 here is CASTLGALDTDTQYF. CDR3 nucleotides: TGCGCCAGCACGTTGGGAGCCCTCGACACAGATACGCAGTATTTT.

This clonotype came up many times. The rearrangement links TRBV12-3 or TRBV12-4 to TRBJ2-5; D is undetermined. V was pared by 8 bases and J by 5 bases, with 12 bases between. CDR3 length equals 12 residues. CDR3 amino acids: CASGPLAETQYF. The CDR3 DNA reads as TGTGCCAGCGGTCCCTTGGCGGAGACCCAGTACTTC.

In its sample, this clonotype was seen many times. The chain recombines TRBV12-3 or TRBV12-4 with TRBJ2-1; 12 bases fit TRBD2. CDR3 size: 15 residues. J was trimmed by 7 bases and V by 6 bases; bases with no gene match: 7. The CDR3 DNA reads TGTGCCAGCAGCGCTAGCGGGAGGGCCAGGAATGAGCAGTTCTTC. Amino acids: CASSASGRARNEQFF.

This clonotype has at least ten counts. The V gene is TRBV12-3 or TRBV12-4, the J gene TRBJ2-5; a possible D gene is TRBD2 (5 bases). V lost 5 bases and J 7 bases, leaving 17 bases between the germline ends. This CDR3 is built from 14 residues. CDR3 nucleotides: TGTGCCAGCAGTGTGGACTCAACAGTAGGGACCCAGTACTTC. Translation: CASSVDSTVGTQYF.

This clonotype appeared many times. The chain is built from TRBV20-1 and TRBJ2-1; 13 bases agree with TRBD2. The J segment lost 5 bases and the V segment lost 0 bases, leaving 4 bases of the junction unmatched. The CDR3 length is 16 residues. CDR1 and CDR2 (germline): DFQATT, SNEGSKA (reference sequence). CDR3 coding DNA: TGCAGTGCTAGAGATCCCGGGACTAGCGGGAACAATGAGCAGTTCTTC. Its translation: CSARDPGTSGNNEQFF.

In this sample, this clonotype turned up many times. The CDR3 DNA reads as TGCAGTGCTACAGACTCTCCCTACGAGCAGTACTTC. Its protein product is CSATDSPYEQYF. The chain employs TRBV20-1 and TRBJ2-7, with D unclear. CDR1 is DFQATT, CDR2 SNEGSKA, per germline (reference sequence). V shed 4 bases and J shed 2 bases, with 9 bases lying between them. The CDR3 runs 12 residues.

The V and J genes are TRBV5-3 and TRBJ2-3; 9 bases fit TRBD2. TRBV5-3 is recorded as an ORF, its role being uncertain. J lost 8 bases, V lost 0 bases, and 13 bases had no gene match. This CDR3 is built from 17 residues. CDR3: CARSLAFCGRASCTQYF. The DNA of the CDR3 is TGTGCCAGAAGCTTGGCTTTTTGCGGGAGGGCCTCGTGTACGCAGTATTTT.

This clonotype was detected many times. The V call is TRBV20-1, the J call TRBJ2-2; 11 positions agree with TRBD1. There are 14 residues in the CDR3. Losses at the gene ends were 6 bases for V and 7 bases for J; bases not matched to a gene: 7. The V gene's germline CDR1 is DFQATT and CDR2 SNEGSKA (reference sequence). The CDR3 DNA reads TGCAGTGCGACCCGGACAGGGGGCCGCGGGGAGCTGTTTTTT. Amino acid sequence: CSATRTGGRGELFF.

This clonotype was counted at least ten times. The chain carries TRBV7-3 and TRBJ1-1, with D possibly TRBD1 on 5 matching bases. Trimming pared 7 bases from V and 0 bases from J, leaving 9 bases between. Germline V gene data show CDR1 as SGHTA and CDR2 as FQGTGA. This CDR3 contains 13 residues. The CDR3 DNA reads as TGTGCCAGCACGATGGGGGTGAACACTGAAGCTTTCTTT. This translates into CASTMGVNTEAFF.

This clonotype has ten or more counts. The chain recombines TRBV28 with TRBJ1-5; possible D gene TRBD1, 5 bases. The ends were cut back, 5 bases at V and 7 bases at J, with 9 bases in the middle. CDR3 size: 12 residues. Germline loops: CDR1 MDHEN, CDR2 SYDVKM. The CDR3 bases are TGTGCCAGCAGTAAAGACAGCCAGCCCCAGCATTTT. Its translation is CASSKDSQPQHF.

The chain recombines TRBV19 with TRBJ1-1; D perhaps matches TRBD1 (6 bases). Trimming cost V 5 bases and J 1 base, with 8 bases left between them. The CDR3 extends over 13 amino acids. Germline-derived CDR1 and CDR2 are LNHDA and SQIVND (reference sequence). The CDR3 protein is CASSAQGNTEAFF. The CDR3 nucleotides are TGTGCCAGTAGTGCACAGGGGAACACTGAAGCTTTCTTT.

This clonotype was seen ten or more times. The V and J genes are TRBV4-3 and TRBJ2-7; D is possibly TRBD2 (7 bases). In germline, CDR1 is LGHNA, CDR2 YSLEER. Trimming pared 1 base from V and 0 bases from J, leaving 10 bases between. The CDR3 spans 15 residues. The CDR3 protein is CASSQGGGSSYEQYF. In DNA form, the CDR3 reads TGCGCCAGCAGCCAAGGCGGGGGCAGCTCCTACGAGCAGTACTTC.

This clonotype was observed at least ten times. The genes are TRBV5-8 and TRBJ2-1; TRBD2 matches at 12 bases. CDR3 length equals 15 residues. The trim removed 4 bases at V and 6 bases at J, leaving 5 bases unmatched. Germline V gives CDR1 SGHTS, CDR2 YDEGEE. This CDR3 reads CASSAGLAGTNEQFF. Written as DNA, the CDR3 is TGTGCCAGCAGCGCGGGACTAGCGGGTACCAATGAGCAGTTCTTC. Complete variable domain (other parts from reference TRBV5-8 and TRBJ2-1): EAGVTQSPTHLIKTRGQQATLRCSPISGHTSVYWYQQALGLGLQFLLWYDEGEERNRGNFPPRFSGRQFPNYSSELNVNALELEDSALYLCASSAGLAGTNEQFFGPGTRLTVL.

This clonotype was counted ten times or more. The chain is built from TRBV11-2 and TRBJ2-2; 8 nucleotides agree with TRBD1. The CDR3 is made up of 17 amino acids. The V gene's germline CDR1 is SGHAT and CDR2 FQNNGV. J lost 4 bases, V lost 3 bases, and 10 bases had no gene match. This CDR3 is CASSLSPQGASTGELFF. CDR3 DNA: TGTGCCAGCAGCTTGAGTCCCCAGGGGGCTAGCACCGGGGAGCTGTTTTTT.

The chain joins TRBV20-1 to TRBJ2-3; TRBD1 agrees at 10 bases. V was pared by 3 bases and J by 5 bases, with 5 bases of the junction left unmatched. CDR1 DFQATT and CDR2 SNEGSKA come from the germline V gene (reference sequence). CDR3 length: 14 amino acids. Written as DNA, the CDR3 is TGCAGTGCTAGCCCGGGACAGGGGAGAGATACGCAGTATTTT. Protein: CSASPGQGRDTQYF.

This clonotype was recorded at least ten times. V is TRBV5-1 and J is TRBJ2-3, with TRBD2 matching over 9 bases. The CDR3 covers 15 residues. The germline CDR1 and CDR2 sequences are SGHRS and YFSETQ. Losses at the gene ends were 0 bases for V and 4 bases for J; bases not matched to a gene: 3. The CDR3 bases are TGCGCCAGCAGCTTGGTGGCGGGAGGGGCAGATACGCAGTATTTT. This translates into CASSLVAGGADTQYF.

This clonotype was counted at least ten times. This chain links TRBV15 with TRBJ2-2; tentative D call: TRBD1 (6 bases). The V gene's germline CDR1 is LNHNV and CDR2 YYDKDF (reference sequence). There are 15 residues in the CDR3. Trimming cost V 5 bases and J 3 bases, with 13 bases left between them. This CDR3 reads CATSAGTSHTGELFF. The CDR3 DNA follows: TGTGCCACCAGCGCCGGGACAAGCCACACCGGGGAGCTGTTTTTT. Supplemented by reference TRBV15 and TRBJ2-2, the full variable domain reads DAMVIQNPRYQVTQFGKPVTLSCSQTLNHNVMYWYQQKSSQAPKLLFHYYDKDFNNEADTPDNFQSRRPNTSFCFLDIRSPGLGDTAMYLCATSAGTSHTGELFFGEGSRLTVL.

At least ten counts were recorded for this clonotype. V is TRBV7-9 and J is TRBJ2-1; the D is unclear. V dropped 1 base and J dropped 4 bases, with 8 bases sitting between them. The V gene's germline CDR1 is SEHNR and CDR2 FQNEAQ (reference sequence). The CDR3 is 14 amino acids. The CDR3 region has the DNA TGTGCCAGCAGCTTAGATCCTCGATACAATGAGCAGTTCTTC. This codes for CASSLDPRYNEQFF. Based on the CDR3 plus reference TRBV7-9 and TRBJ2-1, the full variable domain is DTGVSQNPRHKITKRGQNVTFRCDPISEHNRLYWYRQTLGQGPEFLTYFQNEAQLEKSRLLSDRFSAERPKGSFSTLEIQRTEQGDSAMYLCASSLDPRYNEQFFGPGTRLTVL.

In this sample, this clonotype turned up many times. This CDR3 reads CASSVSGVNEQFF. The CDR3 DNA follows: TGTGCCAGCAGCGTGTCAGGGGTCAATGAGCAGTTCTTC. V and J are TRBV9 and TRBJ2-1, with a weak D call TRBD1 (6 bases). The CDR3 has 13 amino acids. The germline V and J ends were trimmed by 2 bases and 6 bases, with 9 bases remaining between them. Per germline, CDR1 SGDLS and CDR2 YYNGEE.

This clonotype appeared many times. The chain employs TRBV20-1 and TRBJ2-7; 7 positions match TRBD2. Germline-derived CDR1 and CDR2 are DFQATT and SNEGSKA (reference sequence). This CDR3 region has 13 residues. With 3 bases clipped from V and 3 bases from J, the junction kept 5 bases outside the gene matches. The CDR3 DNA sequence: TGCAGTGCTAGGGGACGGGAGGACTACGAGCAGTACTTC. Amino acids: CSARGREDYEQYF.

This clonotype was seen a few times. With a much larger clone just one base away, this may be a read error. This rearrangement joins TRBV5-1 to TRBJ1-4; possibly TRBD1 for D (5 bases). The CDR3 runs 14 residues. The germline V and J ends were trimmed by 4 bases and 7 bases, with 14 bases remaining between them. CDR1 is SGHRS, CDR2 YFSETQ, per germline. In nucleotides, the CDR3 is TGCGCCAGCAGCCAGGGAAAGCCTCGTGAAAAACTGTTTTTT. This codes for CASSQGKPREKLFF.

There are many counts of this clonotype. The chain uses TRBV7-2 and TRBJ2-7; D is undetermined. From germline, CDR1 is SGHTA and CDR2 FQGNSA. The CDR3 is 11 residues long. The V gene lost 7 bases and the J gene lost 4 bases, with 8 bases spanning the gap. In DNA form, the CDR3 reads TGTGCCAGCACCGATGAGTACGAGCAGTACTTC. The encoded protein is CASTDEYEQYF.

This clonotype was found a few times. The chain couples TRBV20-1 to TRBJ2-5, with 7 bases matching TRBD2. CDR1 is DFQATT and CDR2 is SNEGSKA in the germline V gene (reference sequence). J gave up 4 bases and V 1 base, and 6 bases lay outside the gene matches. The CDR3 extends over 14 amino acids. CDR3 nucleotide sequence: TGCAGTGCTAGAGGGGGGGGGAGTGGAGAGACCCAGTACTTC. Encoded protein: CSARGGGSGETQYF.